This entry features one TCR beta chain sequence. This sample was taken from a study of blood T cell repertoires in COVID-19. Study details: COVID-19 samples collected from the United States, Italy and Spain covered acute and convalescent phases. PBMCs, B-cell-depleted T cells, or T cells were the source of the cDNA or gDNA that made up the material.

The CDR3 has 20 amino acids. Germline lookup yields CDR1 SGHRS and CDR2 YFSETQ. Trimming at V came to 0 bases and at J to 5 bases, leaving 16 bases not matched to a gene. Authors' data handling: The assay estimated nucleated cells by amplifying reference gene primers. The assay was immunoSEQ multiplex PCR, and TCRdb's table has in-frame clones only and misses some. V and J calls and clone size are as listed in that table; D and trimming were resolved from the DNA. The sample consists of about 120,000 clones, over 75% of them appearing once. The chain combines TRBV5-1 with TRBJ2-5; 13 nucleotides match TRBD2. The sequence came from a man older than 75 with acute or convalescent COVID-19. The sample taken for sequencing was peripheral blood. This CDR3 reads CASSLVSPGTSGGARETQYF. The CDR3 DNA reads as TGCGCCAGCAGCTTGGTATCCCCCGGCACTAGCGGGGGGGCTCGGGAGACCCAGTACTTC.